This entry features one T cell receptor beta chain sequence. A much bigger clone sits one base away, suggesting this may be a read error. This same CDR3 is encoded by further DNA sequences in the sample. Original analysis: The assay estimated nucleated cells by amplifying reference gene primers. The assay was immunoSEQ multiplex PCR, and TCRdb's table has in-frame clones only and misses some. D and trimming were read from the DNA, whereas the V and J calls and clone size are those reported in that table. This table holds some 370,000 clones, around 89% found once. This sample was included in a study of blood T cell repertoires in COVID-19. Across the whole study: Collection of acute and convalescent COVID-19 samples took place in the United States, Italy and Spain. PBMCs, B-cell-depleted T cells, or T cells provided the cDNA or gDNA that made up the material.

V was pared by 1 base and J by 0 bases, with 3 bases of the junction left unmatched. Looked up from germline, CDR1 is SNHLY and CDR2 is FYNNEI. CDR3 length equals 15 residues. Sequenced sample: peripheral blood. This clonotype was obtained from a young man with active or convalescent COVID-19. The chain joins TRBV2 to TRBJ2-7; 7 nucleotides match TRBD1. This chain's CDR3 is CASSEVAGGSYEQYF. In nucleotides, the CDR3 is TGTGCCAGCAGTGAAGTGGCAGGGGGCTCCTACGAGCAGTACTTC.